These 9 T cell receptor beta chains share one sample of origin, sequenced in a study of control samples from healthy donors and cancer patients. Generated by immunoSEQ multiplex PCR, the TCRdb table keeps only in-frame clones and is missing some. This sample has about 160,000 clones; about 90% occur once, and the top ten carry approximately 12%. Sequencing input: blood. All receptors come from a man aged 25-45 years in good health.

The V call is TRBV11-2, the J call TRBJ2-5; D is unclear. Germline-derived CDR1 and CDR2 are SGHAT and FQNNGV. This CDR3 has 12 residues. V dropped 1 base and J dropped 5 bases, with 5 bases sitting between them. This CDR3 is CASSLVRETQYF. CDR3 nucleotides: TGTGCCAGCAGCTTAGTACGGGAGACCCAGTACTTC. The full variable domain, with the rest looked up from reference TRBV11-2 and TRBJ2-5, is EAGVAQSPRYKIIEKRQSVAFWCNPISGHATLYWYQQILGQGPKLLIQFQNNGVVDDSQLPKDRFSAERLKGVDSTLKIQPAKLEDSAVYLCASSLVRETQYFGPGTRLLVL.

This rearrangement joins TRBV7-2 to TRBJ1-6; D may be TRBD1 (5 bases). Germline V lookup: CDR1 SGHTA, CDR2 FQGNSA. V was pared by 2 bases and J by 9 bases, with 5 bases between. The CDR3 length is 12 residues. This CDR3 is CASSLQGSPLHF. CDR3 sequence (DNA): TGTGCCAGCAGCTTACAGGGTTCACCCCTCCACTTT. Full variable domain (remainder filled in from reference TRBV7-2 and TRBJ1-6): GAGVSQSPSNKVTEKGKDVELRCDPISGHTALYWYRQSLGQGLEFLIYFQGNSAPDKSGLPSDRFSAERTGGSVSTLTIQRTQQEDSAVYLCASSLQGSPLHFGNGTRLTVT.

V and J are TRBV6-2 or TRBV6-3 and TRBJ2-1; D tentatively reads TRBD1 or TRBD2 (5 bases each). V lost 5 bases and J 10 bases, leaving 15 bases between the germline ends. The CDR3 has 13 residues. The germline gives CDR1 MNHEY, CDR2 SVGEGT. The CDR3 sequence: CASSTLGAREQFF. CDR3 coding DNA: TGTGCCAGCAGTACCCTCGGGGCTAGAGAGCAGTTCTTC.

The chain combines TRBV6-6 with TRBJ2-7, with D perhaps matching TRBD1 (6 bases). CDR3 length: 14 amino acids. Trimming took off 2 bases at V and 2 bases at J, with 10 bases between the two ends. Per germline, CDR1 MNHNY and CDR2 SVGAGI (reference sequence). The CDR3 protein is CASSYLTGTYEQYF. For the CDR3, the DNA is TGTGCCAGCAGTTACCTGACAGGAACCTACGAGCAGTACTTC.

Details on this clone: Other DNA sequences in the sample encode the same CDR3. The chain combines TRBV15 with TRBJ2-7, with TRBD1 as a possible D gene (6 bases). V dropped 3 bases and J dropped 3 bases, with 6 bases sitting between them. Per the germline V gene, CDR1 is LNHNV and CDR2 is YYDKDF (reference sequence). The CDR3 totals 12 residues. CDR3 amino acids: CATSRDSYEQYF. The DNA for the CDR3 is TGTGCCACCAGCAGGGACAGCTACGAGCAGTACTTC.

This clone was picked up one time. CDR3 residues: CARQLENTEAFF. Here the CDR3 DNA reads TGTGCCAGACAGCTAGAGAACACTGAAGCTTTCTTT. The V gene is TRBV21-1, the J gene TRBJ1-1. TRBV21-1 is a recognized pseudogene. This CDR3 spans 12 amino acids.

The CDR3 coding sequence is TGTGCCAGCAGCGTAGCCAGCCACACCGGGGAGCTGTTTTTT. Translated, it gives CASSVASHTGELFF. The V call is TRBV9, the J call TRBJ2-2; no definite D call. The CDR3 covers 14 residues. From germline, CDR1 is SGDLS and CDR2 YYNGEE. The germline V and J ends were trimmed by 0 bases and 3 bases, with 6 bases remaining between them.

V usage is TRBV7-3 and J usage is TRBJ2-7; D call uncertain. Germline loops: CDR1 SGHTA, CDR2 FQGTGA. The CDR3 has 14 residues. With 5 bases removed from V and 6 bases from J, the gap between germline ends came to 17 bases. CDR3 region: CASSPPWQSGEQYF. CDR3 in DNA: TGTGCCAGCAGCCCCCCGTGGCAGTCGGGCGAGCAGTACTTC.

The gene calls are TRBV18 and TRBJ1-5; 8 bases are a match to TRBD1. The germline CDR1 and CDR2 sequences are KGHSH and LQKENI. The CDR3 length is 15 residues. V dropped 3 bases and J dropped 6; count of bases not matched to a gene: 7. The CDR3 nucleotides are TGTGCCAGCTCACCCGGGACAGGATTTAGTCAGCCCCAGCATTTT. It codes for CASSPGTGFSQPQHF.